The present T cell receptor (beta chain) was sequenced within a study of glioma-infiltrating T cells after dendritic cell vaccination. Study-wide context: Patients received autologous tumor lysate-pulsed dendritic cell vaccination between about 2003 and 2013. Autologous tumor lysate was loaded overnight onto monocyte-derived dendritic cells grown approximately seven days with IL-4 and GM-CSF. Dendritic cell vaccine was injected intradermally three times, biweekly.

The junction had 7 bases not matched to a gene; V was cut back by 5 bases and J by 4 bases. The germline CDR1 and CDR2 sequences are GTSNPN and SVGIG (reference sequence). The CDR3 totals 14 residues. Isocitrate dehydrogenase mutation was absent in all glioblastoma patients. Data came from immunoSEQ multiplex PCR; TCRdb stores just in-frame clones and leaves some out. The data contain tens of thousands of clones, more than 75% of them seen just once; the ten biggest clones take up more than 8%. The clonotype originates from a human donor with glioblastoma. The V gene is TRBV30, the J gene TRBJ1-5; 8 nucleotides agree with TRBD1. Sequencing was performed on blood, taken before dendritic cell vaccination. As DNA, the CDR3 is TGTGCCTGGTCGCCCGGGACAGGTAATCAGCCCCAGCATTTT. Translated: CAWSPGTGNQPQHF.